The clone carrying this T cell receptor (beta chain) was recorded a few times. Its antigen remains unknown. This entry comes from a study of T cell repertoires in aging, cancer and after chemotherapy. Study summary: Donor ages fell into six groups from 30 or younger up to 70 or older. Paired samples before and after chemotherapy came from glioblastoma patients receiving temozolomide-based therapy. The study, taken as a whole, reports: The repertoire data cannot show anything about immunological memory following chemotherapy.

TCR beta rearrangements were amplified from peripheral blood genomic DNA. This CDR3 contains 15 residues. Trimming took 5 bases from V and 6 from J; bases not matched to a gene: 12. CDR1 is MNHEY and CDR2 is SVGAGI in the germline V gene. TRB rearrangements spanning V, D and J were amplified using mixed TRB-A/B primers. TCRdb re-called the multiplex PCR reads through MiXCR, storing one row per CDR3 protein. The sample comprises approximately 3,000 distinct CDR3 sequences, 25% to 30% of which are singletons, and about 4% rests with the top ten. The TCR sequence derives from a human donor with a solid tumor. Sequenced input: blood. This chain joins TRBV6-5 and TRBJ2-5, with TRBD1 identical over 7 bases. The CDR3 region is CASSPATDRVKTQYF. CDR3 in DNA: TGTGCCAGCAGTCCCGCAACCGACAGGGTGAAGACCCAGTACTTC.